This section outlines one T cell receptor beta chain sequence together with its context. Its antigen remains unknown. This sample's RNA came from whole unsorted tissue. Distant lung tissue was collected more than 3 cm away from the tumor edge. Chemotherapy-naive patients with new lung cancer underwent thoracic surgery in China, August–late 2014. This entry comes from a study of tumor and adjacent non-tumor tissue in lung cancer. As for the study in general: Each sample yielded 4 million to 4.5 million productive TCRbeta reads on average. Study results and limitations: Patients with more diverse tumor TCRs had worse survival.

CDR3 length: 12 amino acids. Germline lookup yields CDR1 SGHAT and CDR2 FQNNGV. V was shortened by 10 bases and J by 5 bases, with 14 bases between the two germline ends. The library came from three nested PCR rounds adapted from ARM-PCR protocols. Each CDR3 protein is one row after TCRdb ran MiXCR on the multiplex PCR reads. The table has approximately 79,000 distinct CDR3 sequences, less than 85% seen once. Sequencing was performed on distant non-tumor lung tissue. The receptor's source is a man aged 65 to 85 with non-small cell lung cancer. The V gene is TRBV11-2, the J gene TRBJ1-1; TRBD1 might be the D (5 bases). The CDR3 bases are TGTGCCATCACATCGAGGGGTACTGAAGCTTTCTTT. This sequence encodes CAITSRGTEAFF. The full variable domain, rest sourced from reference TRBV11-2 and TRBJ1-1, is EAGVAQSPRYKIIEKRQSVAFWCNPISGHATLYWYQQILGQGPKLLIQFQNNGVVDDSQLPKDRFSAERLKGVDSTLKIQPAKLEDSAVYLCAITSRGTEAFFGQGTRLTVV.